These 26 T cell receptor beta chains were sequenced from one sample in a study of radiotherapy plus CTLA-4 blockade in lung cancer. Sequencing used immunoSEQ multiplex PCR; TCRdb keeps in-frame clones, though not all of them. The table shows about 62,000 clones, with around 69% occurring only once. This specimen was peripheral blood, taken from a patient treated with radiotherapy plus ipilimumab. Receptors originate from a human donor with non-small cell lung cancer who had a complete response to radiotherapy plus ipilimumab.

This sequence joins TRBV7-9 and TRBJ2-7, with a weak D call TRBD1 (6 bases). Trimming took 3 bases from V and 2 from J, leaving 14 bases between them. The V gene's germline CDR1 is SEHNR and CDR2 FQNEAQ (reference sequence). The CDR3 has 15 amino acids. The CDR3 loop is CASSLETGNTYEQYF. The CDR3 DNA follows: TGTGCCAGCAGCTTGGAGACAGGCAATACCTACGAGCAGTACTTC.

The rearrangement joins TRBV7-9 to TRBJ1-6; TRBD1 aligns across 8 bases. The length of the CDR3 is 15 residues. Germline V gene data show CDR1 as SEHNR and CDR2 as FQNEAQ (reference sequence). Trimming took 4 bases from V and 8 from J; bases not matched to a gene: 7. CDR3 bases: TGTGCCAGCAGCTCAGGACAGGGTGTGGATTCACCCCTCCACTTT. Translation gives CASSSGQGVDSPLHF.

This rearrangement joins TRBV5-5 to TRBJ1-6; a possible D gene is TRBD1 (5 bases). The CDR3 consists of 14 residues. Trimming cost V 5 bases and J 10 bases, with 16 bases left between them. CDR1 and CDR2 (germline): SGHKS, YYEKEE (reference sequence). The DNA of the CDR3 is TGTGCCAGCAGGGCGGGGACGGTCAACTCACCCCTCCACTTT. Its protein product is CASRAGTVNSPLHF. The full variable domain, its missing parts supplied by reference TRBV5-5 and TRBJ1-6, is DAGVTQSPTHLIKTRGQQVTLRCSPISGHKSVSWYQQVLGQGPQFIFQYYEKEERGRGNFPDRFSARQFPNYSSELNVNALLLGDSALYLCASRAGTVNSPLHFGNGTRLTVT.

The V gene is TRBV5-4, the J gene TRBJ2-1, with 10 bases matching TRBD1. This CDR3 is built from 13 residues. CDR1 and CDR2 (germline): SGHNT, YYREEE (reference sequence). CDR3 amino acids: CAEPGQGLNEQFF. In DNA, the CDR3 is TGTGCGGAACCGGGACAGGGGTTGAATGAGCAGTTCTTC.

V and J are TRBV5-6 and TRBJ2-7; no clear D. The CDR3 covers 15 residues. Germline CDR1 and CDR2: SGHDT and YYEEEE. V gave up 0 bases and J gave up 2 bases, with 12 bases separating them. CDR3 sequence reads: CASSLGPRFAYEQYF. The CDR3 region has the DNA TGTGCCAGCAGCTTGGGGCCCCGTTTTGCCTACGAGCAGTACTTC.

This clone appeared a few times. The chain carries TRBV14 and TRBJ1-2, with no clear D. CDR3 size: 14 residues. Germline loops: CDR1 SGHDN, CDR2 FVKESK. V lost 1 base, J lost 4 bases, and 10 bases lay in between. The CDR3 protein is CASSQGLRFYGYTF. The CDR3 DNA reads TGTGCCAGCAGCCAAGGGCTCAGATTCTATGGCTACACCTTC.

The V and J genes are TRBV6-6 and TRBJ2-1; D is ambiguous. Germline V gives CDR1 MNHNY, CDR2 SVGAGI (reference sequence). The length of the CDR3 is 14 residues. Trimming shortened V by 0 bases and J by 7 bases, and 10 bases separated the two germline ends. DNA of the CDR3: TGTGCCAGCAGTTACTCGAATGACGGGAATGAGCAGTTCTTC. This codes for CASSYSNDGNEQFF.

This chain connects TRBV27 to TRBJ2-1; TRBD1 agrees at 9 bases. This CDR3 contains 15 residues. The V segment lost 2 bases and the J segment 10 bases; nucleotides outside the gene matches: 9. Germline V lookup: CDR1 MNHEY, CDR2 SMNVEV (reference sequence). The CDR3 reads CASSLRGQGPKEQFF. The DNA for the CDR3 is TGTGCCAGCAGTTTACGGGGACAGGGCCCCAAGGAGCAGTTCTTC.

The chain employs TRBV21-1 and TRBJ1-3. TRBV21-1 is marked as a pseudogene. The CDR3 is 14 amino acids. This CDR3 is CASSKEASVNTIYF. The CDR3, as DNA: TGTGCCAGCAGCAAAGAGGCCAGCGTAAACACCATATATTTT.

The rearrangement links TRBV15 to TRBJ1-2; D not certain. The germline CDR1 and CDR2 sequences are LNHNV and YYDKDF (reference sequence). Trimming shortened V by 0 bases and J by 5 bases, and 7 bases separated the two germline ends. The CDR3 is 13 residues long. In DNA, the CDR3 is TGTGCCACCAGCAGAGATGGGAGGTATGGCTACACCTTC. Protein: CATSRDGRYGYTF.

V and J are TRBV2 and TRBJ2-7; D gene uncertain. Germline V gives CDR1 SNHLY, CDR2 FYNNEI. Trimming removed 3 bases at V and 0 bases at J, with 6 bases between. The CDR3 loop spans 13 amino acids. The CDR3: CASSEADSYEQYF. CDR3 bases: TGTGCCAGCAGTGAGGCAGACTCCTACGAGCAGTACTTC. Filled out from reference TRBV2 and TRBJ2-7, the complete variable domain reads EPEVTQTPSHQVTQMGQEVILRCVPISNHLYFYWYRQILGQKVEFLVSFYNNEISEKSEIFDDQFSVERPDGSNFTLKIRSTKLEDSAMYFCASSEADSYEQYFGPGTRLTVT.

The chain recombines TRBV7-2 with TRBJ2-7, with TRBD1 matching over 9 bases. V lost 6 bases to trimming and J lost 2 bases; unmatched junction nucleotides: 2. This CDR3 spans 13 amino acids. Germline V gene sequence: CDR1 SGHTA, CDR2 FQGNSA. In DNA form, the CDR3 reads TGTGCCAGCAGTGGACAGGGGCCCTACGAGCAGTACTTC. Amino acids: CASSGQGPYEQYF.

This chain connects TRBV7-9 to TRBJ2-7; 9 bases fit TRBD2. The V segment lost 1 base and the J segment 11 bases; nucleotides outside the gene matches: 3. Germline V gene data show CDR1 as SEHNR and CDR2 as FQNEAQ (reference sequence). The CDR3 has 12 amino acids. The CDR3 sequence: CASSLDGGGEYF. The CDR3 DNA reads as TGTGCCAGCAGCTTAGATGGCGGGGGGGAGTACTTC.

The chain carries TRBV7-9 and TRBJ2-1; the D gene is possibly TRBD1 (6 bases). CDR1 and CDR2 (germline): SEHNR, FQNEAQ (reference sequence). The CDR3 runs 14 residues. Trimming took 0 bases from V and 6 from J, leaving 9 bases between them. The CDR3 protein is CASSLATGINEQFF. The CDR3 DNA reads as TGTGCCAGCAGCTTAGCGACAGGAATCAATGAGCAGTTCTTC.

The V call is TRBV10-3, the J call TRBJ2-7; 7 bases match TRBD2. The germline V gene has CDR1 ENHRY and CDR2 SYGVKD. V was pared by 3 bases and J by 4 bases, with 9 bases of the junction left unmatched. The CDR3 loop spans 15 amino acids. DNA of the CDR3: TGTGCCATCAGTGACGGCGGGAGTCTCGTGTACGAGCAGTACTTC. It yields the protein CAISDGGSLVYEQYF.

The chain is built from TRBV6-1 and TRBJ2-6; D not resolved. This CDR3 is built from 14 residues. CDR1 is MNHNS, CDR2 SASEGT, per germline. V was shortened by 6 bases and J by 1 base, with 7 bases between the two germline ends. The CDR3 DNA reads TGTGCCAGCAGCCCCTCTTCTGGGGCCAACGTCCTGACTTTC. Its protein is CASSPSSGANVLTF.

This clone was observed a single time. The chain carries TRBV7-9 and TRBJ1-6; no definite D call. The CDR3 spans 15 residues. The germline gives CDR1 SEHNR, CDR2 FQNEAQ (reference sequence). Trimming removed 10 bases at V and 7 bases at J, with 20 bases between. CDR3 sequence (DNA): TGTGCCACCCATCTAGACCGCGCCGGCAATTCACCCCTCCACTTT. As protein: CATHLDRAGNSPLHF.

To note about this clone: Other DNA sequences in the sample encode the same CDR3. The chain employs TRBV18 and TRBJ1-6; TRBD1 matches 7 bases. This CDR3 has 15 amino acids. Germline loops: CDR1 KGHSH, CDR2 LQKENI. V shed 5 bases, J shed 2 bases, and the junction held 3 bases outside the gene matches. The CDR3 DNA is TGTGCCAGCTCAGAGGGGGCGGCCTATAATTCACCCCTCCACTTT. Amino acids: CASSEGAAYNSPLHF.

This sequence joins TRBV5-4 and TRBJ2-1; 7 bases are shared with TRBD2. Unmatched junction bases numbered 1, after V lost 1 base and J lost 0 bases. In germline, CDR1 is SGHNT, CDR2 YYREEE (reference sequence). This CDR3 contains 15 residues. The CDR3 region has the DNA TGTGCCAGCAGCTTGACTAGCGTCTCCTACAATGAGCAGTTCTTC. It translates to CASSLTSVSYNEQFF.

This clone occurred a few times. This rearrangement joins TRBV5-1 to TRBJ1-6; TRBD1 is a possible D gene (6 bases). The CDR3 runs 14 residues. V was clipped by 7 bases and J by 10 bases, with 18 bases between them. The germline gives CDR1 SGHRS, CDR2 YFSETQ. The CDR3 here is CASGEGHRGSPLHF. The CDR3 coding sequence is TGCGCCAGCGGGGAGGGACACCGGGGCTCACCCCTCCACTTT.

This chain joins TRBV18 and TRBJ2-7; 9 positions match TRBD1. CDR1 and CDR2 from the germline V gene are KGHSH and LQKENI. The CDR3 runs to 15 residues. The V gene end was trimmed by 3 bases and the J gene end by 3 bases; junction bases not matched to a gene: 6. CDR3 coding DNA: TGTGCCAGCTCACCCGCGGGACAGGGTAGCTACGAGCAGTACTTC. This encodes CASSPAGQGSYEQYF. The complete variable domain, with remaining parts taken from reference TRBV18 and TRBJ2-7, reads NAGVMQNPRHLVRRRGQEARLRCSPMKGHSHVYWYRQLPEEGLKFMVYLQKENIIDESGMPKERFSAEFPKEGPSILRIQQVVRGDSAAYFCASSPAGQGSYEQYFGPGTRLTVT.

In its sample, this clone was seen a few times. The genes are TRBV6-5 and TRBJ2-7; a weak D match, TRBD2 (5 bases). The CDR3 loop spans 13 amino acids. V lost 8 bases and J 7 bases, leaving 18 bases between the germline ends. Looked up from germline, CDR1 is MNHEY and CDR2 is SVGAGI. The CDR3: CASQKRETAEQYF. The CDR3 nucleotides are TGTGCCAGCCAGAAGAGGGAAACGGCTGAGCAGTACTTC.

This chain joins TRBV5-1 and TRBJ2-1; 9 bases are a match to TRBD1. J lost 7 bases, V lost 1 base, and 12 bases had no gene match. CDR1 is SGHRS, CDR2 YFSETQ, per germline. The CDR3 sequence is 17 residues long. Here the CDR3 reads CASSLTPVGTGINEQFF. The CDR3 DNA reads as TGCGCCAGCAGCTTGACTCCGGTTGGGACAGGGATAAATGAGCAGTTCTTC.

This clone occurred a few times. The CDR3 is CASSQDWEGGSGTGELFF. CDR3 in DNA: TGCGCCAGCAGCCAAGATTGGGAGGGGGGCTCAGGGACCGGGGAGCTGTTTTTT. The V gene is TRBV4-3, the J gene TRBJ2-2; TRBD2 might be the D (7 bases). Trimming left V 0 bases short and J 5 bases short, with 19 bases between. Germline V gene sequence: CDR1 LGHNA, CDR2 YSLEER. The CDR3 has 18 amino acids.

This CDR3 is CASSPNQGAGETQYF. The CDR3 bases are TGTGCCAGCTCACCTAACCAGGGGGCCGGGGAGACCCAGTACTTC. The rearrangement uses TRBV18 and TRBJ2-5; 8 positions match TRBD1. The CDR3 runs to 15 residues. Per the germline V gene, CDR1 is KGHSH and CDR2 is LQKENI. J was trimmed by 5 bases and V by 3 bases; bases with no gene match: 8.

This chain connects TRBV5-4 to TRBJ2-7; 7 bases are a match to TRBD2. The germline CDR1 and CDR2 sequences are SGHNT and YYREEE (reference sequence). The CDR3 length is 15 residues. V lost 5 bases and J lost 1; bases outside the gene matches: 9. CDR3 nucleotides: TGTGCCAGCAGTCAACAGCGGGACTCTTCCTACGAGCAGTACTTC. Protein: CASSQQRDSSYEQYF.